This T cell receptor (beta chain) was identified in a study of Ad26.COV2.S vaccination and SARS-CoV-2 variants. Overall study: The vaccine Ad26.COV2.S was put into the muscle once, or twice with 56 days between.

TCRdb keeps only in-frame clones here, not all; method: immunoSEQ multiplex PCR. The top ten hold about 10% of the sample, which has about 350,000 clones, approximately 86% seen once. CDR3 length equals 14 residues. Germline assignment: CDR1 SQVTM and CDR2 ANQGSEA. V lost 6 bases to trimming and J lost 6 bases; unmatched junction nucleotides: 11. As to treatment: roughly 18 received Ad26.COV2.S at low or high dose, single or two shots; five or six received placebo; per-sample allocation not given. Samples analyzed were those drawn on day 63 after the first vaccine or placebo injection. What was given as vaccine was an Ad26 vector encoding Wuhan-strain SARS-CoV-2 spike.

This specimen consisted of peripheral blood, obtained in a trial of Ad26.COV2.S vaccine versus placebo. The sequence derives from a person aged 18 to 65 who received the Ad26.COV2.S COVID-19 vaccine or a placebo. The V and J genes are TRBV29-1 and TRBJ2-1; 7 nucleotides agree with TRBD1. CDR3 in DNA: TGCAGCGTCCTCGGGACAGACCCTATCAATGAGCAGTTCTTC. It translates to CSVLGTDPINEQFF.